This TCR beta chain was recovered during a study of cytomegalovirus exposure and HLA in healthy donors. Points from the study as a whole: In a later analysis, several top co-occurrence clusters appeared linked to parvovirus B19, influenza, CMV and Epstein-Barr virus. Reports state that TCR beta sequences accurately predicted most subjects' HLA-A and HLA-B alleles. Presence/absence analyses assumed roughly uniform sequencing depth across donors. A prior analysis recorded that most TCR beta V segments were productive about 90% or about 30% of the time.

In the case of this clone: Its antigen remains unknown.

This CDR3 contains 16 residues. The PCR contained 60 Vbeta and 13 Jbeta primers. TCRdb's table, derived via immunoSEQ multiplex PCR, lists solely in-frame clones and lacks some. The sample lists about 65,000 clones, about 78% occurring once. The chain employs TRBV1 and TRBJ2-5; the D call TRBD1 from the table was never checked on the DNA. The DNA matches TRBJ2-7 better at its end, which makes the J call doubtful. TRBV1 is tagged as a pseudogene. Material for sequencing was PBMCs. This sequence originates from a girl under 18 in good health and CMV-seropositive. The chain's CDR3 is CTSSQDLGALFYEQYF. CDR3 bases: TGCACCAGCAGCCAAGATTTGGGGGCCCTATTCTACGAGCAGTACTTC.